Listed here are 4 T cell receptor beta chains from one sample, sequenced in a study of shared clonotypes between healthy human individuals. Terminally differentiated effector memory CD45RA+ cells were left out of the naive CD8 fraction, which was CD45RO-negative and positively selected for CCR7. Clones were read by immunoSEQ multiplex PCR, and TCRdb kept only the in-frame ones, dropping some. Of nearly 2 million clones in the sample, about 95% were seen once. Sequenced material: naive CD8+ T cells sorted from blood. These receptors all come from a man aged 18 to 35 in good health.

The chain joins TRBV25-1 to TRBJ2-5; possible D gene TRBD2, 6 bases. Germline assignment: CDR1 MGHDK and CDR2 SYGVNS. V lost 1 base, J lost 1 base, and 10 bases lay in between. The CDR3 is 15 amino acids. The CDR3 sequence is CASSEWLGGQETQYF. The CDR3 region has the DNA TGTGCCAGCAGTGAATGGTTGGGGGGCCAAGAGACCCAGTACTTC.

The chain is built from TRBV30 and TRBJ2-1; D uncertain. V lost 7 bases and J lost 0, with 19 bases in between. Looked up from germline, CDR1 is GTSNPN and CDR2 is SVGIG (reference sequence). This CDR3 comprises 16 residues. The CDR3 nucleotides are TGTGCCTCCATCCCCCGCTCAGTCGGCTCCTACAATGAGCAGTTCTTC. Translated: CASIPRSVGSYNEQFF. Based on the CDR3 plus reference TRBV30 and TRBJ2-1, the full variable domain is SQTIHQWPATLVQPVGSPLSLECTVEGTSNPNLYWYRQAAGRGLQLLFYSVGIGQISSEVPQNLSASRPQDRQFILSSKKLLLSDSGFYLCASIPRSVGSYNEQFFGPGTRLTVL.

On this clone itself: Within the sample, other DNA sequences also encode this same CDR3. The rearrangement joins TRBV4-1 to TRBJ2-2, with D tentatively TRBD2 (6 bases). V was cut by 0 bases and J by 5 bases, with 7 bases left in between. Per germline, CDR1 MGHRA and CDR2 YSYEKL. The CDR3 is 14 amino acids. The DNA of the CDR3 is TGCGCCAGCAGCCAAGATGCGGGGACCGGGGAGCTGTTTTTT. It codes for CASSQDAGTGELFF.

V and J are TRBV5-3 and TRBJ1-4, with 7 positions matching TRBD1. TRBV5-3 is an ORF; its function is uncertain. CDR3 length: 14 amino acids. Trimming cost V 0 bases and J 12 bases; bases outside gene matches: 8. Written as DNA, the CDR3 is TGTGCCAGAAGCTTGGGACAGGGAGGGAGACAACTGTTTTTT. This translates into CARSLGQGGRQLFF.